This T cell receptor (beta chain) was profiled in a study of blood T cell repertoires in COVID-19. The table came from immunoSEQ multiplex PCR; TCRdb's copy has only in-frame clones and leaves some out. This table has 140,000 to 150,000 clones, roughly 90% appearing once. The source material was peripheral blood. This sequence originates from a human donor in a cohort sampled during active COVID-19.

CDR3 bases: TGTGCCAGCAGCGGCCACAGGGGGATTGACAATGAGCAGTTCTTC. The encoded protein is CASSGHRGIDNEQFF. The chain carries TRBV9 and TRBJ2-1; 8 nucleotides align to TRBD1. V shed 3 bases and J 5 bases; nucleotides not matched to a gene: 7. The CDR3 has 15 amino acids. Germline loops: CDR1 SGDLS, CDR2 YYNGEE.